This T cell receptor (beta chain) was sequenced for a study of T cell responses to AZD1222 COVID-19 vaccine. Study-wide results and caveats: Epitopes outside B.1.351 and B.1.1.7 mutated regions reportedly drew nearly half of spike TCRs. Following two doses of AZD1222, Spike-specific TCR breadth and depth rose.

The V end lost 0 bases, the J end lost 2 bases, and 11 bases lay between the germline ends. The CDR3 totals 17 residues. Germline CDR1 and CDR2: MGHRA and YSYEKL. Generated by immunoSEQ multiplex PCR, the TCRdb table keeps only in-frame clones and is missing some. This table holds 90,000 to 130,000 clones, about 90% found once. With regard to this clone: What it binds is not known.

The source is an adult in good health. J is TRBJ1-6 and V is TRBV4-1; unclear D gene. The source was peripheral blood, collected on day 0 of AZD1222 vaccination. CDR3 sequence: CASSQESRIAYNSPLHF. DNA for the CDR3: TGCGCCAGCAGCCAAGAATCCAGGATTGCCTATAATTCACCCCTCCACTTT.